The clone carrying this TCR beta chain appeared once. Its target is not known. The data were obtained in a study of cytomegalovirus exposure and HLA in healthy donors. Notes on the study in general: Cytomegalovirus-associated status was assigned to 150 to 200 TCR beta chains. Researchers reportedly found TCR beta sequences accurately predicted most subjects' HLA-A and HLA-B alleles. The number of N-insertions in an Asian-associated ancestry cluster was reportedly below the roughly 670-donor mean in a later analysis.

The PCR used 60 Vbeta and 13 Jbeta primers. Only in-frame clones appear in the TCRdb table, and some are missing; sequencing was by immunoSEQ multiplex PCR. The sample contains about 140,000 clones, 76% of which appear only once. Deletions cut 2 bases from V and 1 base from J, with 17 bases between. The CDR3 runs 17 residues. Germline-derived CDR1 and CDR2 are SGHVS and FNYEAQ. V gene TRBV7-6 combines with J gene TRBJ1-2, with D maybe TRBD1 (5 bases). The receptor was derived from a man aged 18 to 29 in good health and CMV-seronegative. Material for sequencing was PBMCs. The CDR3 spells CASSLQSGTQGNYGYTF. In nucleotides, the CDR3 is TGTGCCAGCAGCTTACAGTCGGGCACCCAGGGTAACTATGGCTACACCTTC.